Sequencing of this T cell receptor (beta chain) was carried out in a study of blood T cell repertoires in COVID-19. Turning to the study itself: The United States, Italy and Spain supplied acute and convalescent COVID-19 samples. The cDNA or gDNA used as material had been derived from T cells, B-cell-depleted T cells, or PBMCs.

This CDR3 is built from 18 residues. In the study's own analysis: Amplification with reference gene primers provided the estimates of nucleated cell counts. Libraries were prepared by immunoSEQ multiplex PCR; TCRdb keeps only in-frame clonotypes and omits some of them. Clone size and the V and J calls come from that table; the DNA yielded D and trimming. The repertoire includes 150,000 to 200,000 clones, 80% of them detected once, and 6.5% to 8% sits in the top ten. The receptor was derived from a man aged 70-80 years with active or convalescent COVID-19. The sequenced material came from peripheral blood. This chain connects TRBV21-1 to TRBJ2-1; whether TRBD2, the table's D call, matches the DNA was not checked. TRBV21-1 is a documented pseudogene. The CDR3 reads CASSKLCKESLLYNEQFF. The CDR3 nucleotides read TGTGCCAGCAGCAAATTGTGTAAGGAGTCCTTGCTCTACAATGAGCAGTTCTTC.